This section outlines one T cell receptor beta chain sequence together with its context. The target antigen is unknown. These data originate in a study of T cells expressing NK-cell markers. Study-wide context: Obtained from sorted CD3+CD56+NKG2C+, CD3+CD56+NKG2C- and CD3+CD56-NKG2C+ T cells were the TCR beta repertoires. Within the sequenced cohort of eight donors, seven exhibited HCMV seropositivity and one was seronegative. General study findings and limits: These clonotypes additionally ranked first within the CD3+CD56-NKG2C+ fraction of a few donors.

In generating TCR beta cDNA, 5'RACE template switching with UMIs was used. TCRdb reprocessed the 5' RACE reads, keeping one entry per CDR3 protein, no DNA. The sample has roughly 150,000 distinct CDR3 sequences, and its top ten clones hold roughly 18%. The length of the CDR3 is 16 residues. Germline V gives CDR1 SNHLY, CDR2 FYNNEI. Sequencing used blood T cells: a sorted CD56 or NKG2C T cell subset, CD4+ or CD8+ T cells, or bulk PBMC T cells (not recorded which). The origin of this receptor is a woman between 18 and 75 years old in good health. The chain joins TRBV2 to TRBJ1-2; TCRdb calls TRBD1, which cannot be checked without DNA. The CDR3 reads CASITRPGGTGYGYTF.